These 9 T cell receptor beta chains were all obtained from the same sample, sequenced in a study of CD8+CD57+ T cells in acquired aplastic anemia (dated by TCRdb to the late 2010s). For sequencing, an Illumina HiSeq 2000 was employed. TCR beta VDJ combination and CDR3 sequence profiling used genomic DNA as the template. TCRdb handled the public reads itself, with Q25 trimming in fastp and clone calling in MiXCR, and kept productive beta chains. A single entry per CDR3 protein holds the most common genes and DNA from its merged rows. For this sample there are under 350,000 distinct CDR3 sequences; roughly 53% appear just once. The biggest ten clones account for under 1.5% of the sample. The patients picked for sequencing were ones in whom flow cytometry had shown an expansion of CD8+CD57+ cells. The sequencing input was sorted CD4+, CD8+, or CD8+CD57+ T cells (not recorded which) from PBMCs. Receptor source: a human donor with aplastic anemia.

The sample holds a few counts of this clonotype. The V call is TRBV7-6, the J call TRBJ2-7; D is possibly TRBD2 (6 bases). CDR3 length equals 13 residues. V dropped 5 bases and J dropped 3 bases, with 11 bases sitting between them. Per germline, CDR1 SGHVS and CDR2 FNYEAQ. The CDR3 loop is CASSVSGYYEQYF. In nucleotides, the CDR3 is TGTGCCAGCAGCGTTAGCGGTTACTACGAGCAGTACTTC.

V and J are TRBV14 and TRBJ2-7; a possible D gene is TRBD2 (6 bases). Trimming took off 1 base at V and 6 bases at J, with 10 bases between the two ends. Germline values: CDR1 SGHDN, CDR2 FVKESK. The CDR3 is made up of 13 amino acids. DNA for the CDR3: TGTGCCAGCAGCCAAGTCCCGGAGGGCGAGCAGTACTTC. Its protein product is CASSQVPEGEQYF.

The DNA of the CDR3 is TGTGCCAGCAGCTCCATACAGAAATACGAGCAGTACTTC. The encoded protein is CASSSIQKYEQYF. The chain links TRBV7-8 to TRBJ2-7; D gene unclear. Germline CDR1 and CDR2: SGHVS and FQNEAQ. The CDR3 is made up of 13 amino acids. V dropped 4 bases and J dropped 4 bases, with 11 bases sitting between them.

The chain carries TRBV2 and TRBJ1-2; D unresolved. Trimming shortened V by 4 bases and J by 0 bases, and 6 bases separated the two germline ends. Germline loops: CDR1 SNHLY, CDR2 FYNNEI. The CDR3 has 13 residues. CDR3 DNA: TGTGCCAGCAGTGCAACGGCTAACTATGGCTACACCTTC. Translated, it gives CASSATANYGYTF.

The chain employs TRBV19 and TRBJ2-1; 7 bases line up with TRBD2. CDR1 and CDR2 (germline): LNHDA, SQIVND (reference sequence). The CDR3 is 15 amino acids. After removal of 6 bases from V and 2 bases from J, the junction contained 7 bases not matched to a gene. The CDR3: CASRPYGGAYNEQFF. The CDR3 DNA follows: TGTGCCAGTAGACCGTATGGGGGGGCCTACAATGAGCAGTTCTTC.

The sample holds many counts of this clonotype. Compared with germline, one end of the junction differs, possibly owing to a read error. The chain couples TRBV5-8 to TRBJ1-5; D is undetermined. This CDR3 comprises 8 residues. Germline CDR1 SGHTS, CDR2 YDEGEE. DNA of the CDR3: TGTGCCAGCAGCTTTCGGGTTTTT. Its protein is CASSFRVF. Full variable domain (remainder filled in from reference TRBV5-8 and TRBJ1-5): EAGVTQSPTHLIKTRGQQATLRCSPISGHTSVYWYQQALGLGLQFLLWYDEGEERNRGNFPPRFSGRQFPNYSSELNVNALELEDSALYLCASSFRVFGDGTRLSIL.

The gene calls are TRBV12-5 and TRBJ1-4; D may be TRBD1 (6 bases). The length of the CDR3 is 14 residues. In germline, CDR1 is LGHNT, CDR2 FRNRAP. The CDR3 protein is CASGTGSTNEKLFF. DNA of the CDR3: TGTGCCAGCGGAACAGGGTCAACTAATGAAAAACTGTTTTTT.

This clonotype has ten or more counts. The rearrangement uses TRBV6-5 and TRBJ2-5, with unresolved D. Per the germline V gene, CDR1 is MNHEY and CDR2 is SVGAGI. V lost 0 bases and J lost 4, with 15 bases in between. The CDR3 is 16 amino acids. CDR3 amino acids: CASSYSTLGMGETQYF. The CDR3 DNA is TGTGCCAGCAGTTACTCGACTCTGGGTATGGGAGAGACCCAGTACTTC.

The chain has TRBV2 and TRBJ2-2; D unresolved. CDR1 is SNHLY, CDR2 FYNNEI, per germline. Between the trimmed V and J ends, which lost 5 bases and 1 base, there was a span of 5 bases. This CDR3 region has 13 residues. This chain's CDR3 is CASSYKNTGELFF. The CDR3, as DNA: TGTGCCAGCAGTTATAAGAACACCGGGGAGCTGTTTTTT.